Shown below are 19 T cell receptor beta chains from a single sample sequenced in a study of vaccination effects on CD4 cells after COVID-19. ViraFEST expansion of antigen-specific CD4+ T cells with viral peptide pools preceded sequencing. Culture proceeded for approximately 10 days, and CD4+ T cells were then isolated. Confirmation by PCR established that the person had SARS-CoV-2 infection between March and December 2020. Libraries were prepared by immunoSEQ multiplex PCR; TCRdb keeps only in-frame clonotypes and omits some of them. The top ten hold approximately 40% of the sample, which has tens of thousands of clones, around 75% seen once. The antigens for these receptors are not known. The source material was CD4+ T cells from PBMCs cultured with a peptide pool, sampled before COVID-19 vaccination. The receptors shown here come from a human donor who had a prior SARS-CoV-2 infection.

This rearrangement joins TRBV20-1 to TRBJ1-2; D is unclear. Germline values: CDR1 DFQATT, CDR2 SNEGSKA (reference sequence). The CDR3 has 10 residues. Trimming left V 3 bases short and J 8 bases short, with 7 bases between. The CDR3 here is CSASGSGYTF. CDR3 bases: TGCAGTGCTAGTGGCAGCGGCTACACCTTC.

The chain couples TRBV5-1 to TRBJ2-6; D perhaps matches TRBD1 (6 bases). V lost 4 bases to trimming and J lost 0 bases, with 8 bases between them. Looked up from germline, CDR1 is SGHRS and CDR2 is YFSETQ. The CDR3 is made up of 15 amino acids. Here the CDR3 reads CASSGQYSGANVLTF. Here the CDR3 DNA reads TGCGCCAGCAGCGGACAGTACTCTGGGGCCAACGTCCTGACTTTC.

This clone appeared a few times. The chain is built from TRBV2 and TRBJ2-1; no firm D call. Per germline, CDR1 SNHLY and CDR2 FYNNEI. The CDR3 spans 15 residues. V was cut by 10 bases and J by 2 bases, with 18 bases left in between. The CDR3: CATTRETAAYNEQFF. The CDR3, as DNA: TGTGCCACCACGAGAGAAACAGCAGCCTACAATGAGCAGTTCTTC.

This chain joins TRBV9 and TRBJ1-6, with no clear D. V shed 0 bases and J shed 8 bases, with 6 bases lying between them. The CDR3 is 13 residues long. Germline CDR1 reads SGDLS; CDR2 reads YYNGEE. CDR3 region: CASSVGMDSPLHF. The CDR3 DNA is TGTGCCAGCAGCGTAGGGATGGATTCACCCCTCCACTTT.

By its share, this clone is medium-sized. The gene calls are TRBV7-3 and TRBJ1-5; D is possibly TRBD1 (6 bases). This CDR3 has 15 amino acids. Trimming stripped 2 bases from V and 1 base from J, with 9 bases between. Germline V lookup: CDR1 SGHTA, CDR2 FQGTGA. In nucleotides, the CDR3 is TGTGCCAGCAGCTTATCAGGGGTCAGCAATCAGCCCCAGCATTTT. Protein: CASSLSGVSNQPQHF.

The CDR3 DNA follows: TGTGCCAGCAGTTTCACCCCACAGGGATTCCAAGAGACCCAGTACTTC. Translation gives CASSFTPQGFQETQYF. This chain links TRBV27 with TRBJ2-5; TRBD1 might be the D (6 bases). The V end was cut by 3 bases, the J end by 1 base, with 15 bases between. The CDR3 totals 16 residues. Germline assignment: CDR1 MNHEY and CDR2 SMNVEV (reference sequence).

V gene TRBV19 combines with J gene TRBJ2-1; 7 nucleotides match TRBD2. CDR1 and CDR2 (germline): LNHDA, SQIVND (reference sequence). CDR3 length equals 16 residues. The V gene end was trimmed by 3 bases and the J gene end by 2 bases; junction bases not matched to a gene: 7. This CDR3 reads CASSIRTSPAYNEQFF. The CDR3 bases are TGTGCCAGTAGTATCCGGACTAGTCCTGCCTACAATGAGCAGTTCTTC.

The CDR3 is CASSLAPGTAGELFF. In nucleotides, the CDR3 is TGCGCCAGCAGCTTGGCCCCAGGAACCGCCGGGGAGCTGTTTTTT. The chain couples TRBV5-1 to TRBJ2-2; no definite D call. Germline CDR1 and CDR2: SGHRS and YFSETQ. The CDR3 sequence is 15 residues long. The V and J ends lost 0 bases and 6 bases respectively, with 12 bases between them.

Only one count was recorded for this clone. The genes are TRBV19 and TRBJ1-1; 9 bases line up with TRBD1. Unmatched junction bases numbered 7, after V lost 3 bases and J lost 5 bases. There are 15 residues in the CDR3. Looked up from germline, CDR1 is LNHDA and CDR2 is SQIVND (reference sequence). For the CDR3, the DNA is TGTGCCAGTAGTATTCCCGGACAGGGGAAGACTGAAGCTTTCTTT. Its translation is CASSIPGQGKTEAFF.

This chain joins TRBV15 and TRBJ2-5, with 9 bases fitting TRBD2. The trim removed 4 bases at V and 0 bases at J, leaving 3 bases unmatched. Germline V gene data show CDR1 as LNHNV and CDR2 as YYDKDF (reference sequence). The CDR3 has 15 amino acids. The CDR3 region has the DNA TGTGCCACCAGCAAAAGACTAGCGGACCAAGAGACCCAGTACTTC. It specifies CATSKRLADQETQYF.

V usage is TRBV9 and J usage is TRBJ2-1; TRBD1 agrees at 7 bases. The CDR3 runs 16 residues. V gave up 0 bases and J gave up 3 bases; unmatched junction bases: 6. Germline V gene lookup returns CDR1 SGDLS and CDR2 YYNGEE. The CDR3 spells CASSVGTGVNYNEQFF. The CDR3 coding sequence is TGTGCCAGCAGCGTAGGTACAGGGGTTAACTACAATGAGCAGTTCTTC. Filled out from reference TRBV9 and TRBJ2-1, the complete variable domain reads DSGVTQTPKHLITATGQRVTLRCSPRSGDLSVYWYQQSLDQGLQFLIQYYNGEERAKGNILERFSAQQFPDLHSELNLSSLELGDSALYFCASSVGTGVNYNEQFFGPGTRLTVL.

The CDR3 region is CASSGKGYEGYTF. CDR3 in DNA: TGTGCCAGCAGCGGGAAGGGTTATGAGGGCTACACCTTC. The chain employs TRBV9 and TRBJ1-2; D remains unclear. This CDR3 comprises 13 residues. Germline V CDR1 and CDR2: SGDLS, YYNGEE. V was clipped by 3 bases and J by 8 bases, with 14 bases between them.

The chain employs TRBV5-7 and TRBJ2-1; a possible D gene is TRBD1 (6 bases). TRBV5-7 is recorded as an ORF, its role being uncertain. This CDR3 comprises 15 residues. With 0 bases removed from V and 9 bases from J, the gap between germline ends came to 16 bases. The CDR3 sequence is CASSLDPAEQGEQFF. The CDR3 nucleotides are TGTGCCAGCAGCTTGGATCCGGCCGAACAGGGTGAGCAGTTCTTC.

The J gene is TRBJ2-3, the V gene TRBV6-2 or TRBV6-3, with 10 bases fitting TRBD2. V was clipped by 5 bases and J by 6 bases; unmatched bases: 8. The CDR3 consists of 15 residues. Germline V gene data show CDR1 as MNHEY and CDR2 as SVGEGT. The DNA of the CDR3 is TGTGCCAGCAGTAAAAAGCGGGGGGGCCGGGATACGCAGTATTTT. Protein product: CASSKKRGGRDTQYF.

The V gene is TRBV11-2, the J gene TRBJ2-1; the match to TRBD2 covers 11 bases. Germline values: CDR1 SGHAT, CDR2 FQNNGV. CDR3 size: 15 residues. After removal of 6 bases from V and 2 bases from J, the junction contained 3 bases not matched to a gene. The CDR3 spells CASRYSGRAYNEQFF. The CDR3 coding sequence is TGTGCCAGCAGATATAGCGGGAGGGCCTACAATGAGCAGTTCTTC.

The chain combines TRBV4-1 with TRBJ1-1; D may be TRBD1 (5 bases). Germline CDR1 MGHRA, CDR2 YSYEKL. Trimming took off 1 base at V and 0 bases at J, with 9 bases between the two ends. The CDR3 sequence is 15 residues long. The chain's CDR3 is CASSQVRGLNTEAFF. CDR3 DNA: TGCGCCAGCAGCCAAGTGCGGGGCCTGAACACTGAAGCTTTCTTT.

The CDR3 protein is CASIPHRPPGQPQHF. The CDR3 DNA reads TGTGCCAGCATCCCTCATCGGCCACCCGGTCAGCCCCAGCATTTT. The chain uses TRBV21-1 and TRBJ1-5. TRBV21-1 is assigned pseudogene status. The CDR3 has 15 amino acids.

The genes are TRBV30 and TRBJ1-1; D is undetermined. Germline V gene lookup returns CDR1 GTSNPN and CDR2 SVGIG (reference sequence). The CDR3 is 11 residues long. The ends were cut back, 6 bases at V and 11 bases at J, with 16 bases in the middle. CDR3 in DNA: TGTGCCTGTGCGGGTCCCCAGGCGGCTTTCTTT. As protein: CACAGPQAAFF.

V gene TRBV7-8 combines with J gene TRBJ2-3; D gene uncertain. V was trimmed by 4 bases and J by 0 bases, leaving 17 bases between them. Germline assignment: CDR1 SGHVS and CDR2 FQNEAQ. CDR3 length: 17 residues. This CDR3 reads CASSSARLRPSTDTQYF. The CDR3, as DNA: TGTGCCAGCAGCTCCGCCAGGCTCCGCCCTAGCACAGATACGCAGTATTTT. Supplemented by reference TRBV7-8 and TRBJ2-3, the full variable domain reads GAGVSQSPRYKVAKRGQDVALRCDPISGHVSLFWYQQALGQGPEFLTYFQNEAQLDKSGLPSDRFFAERPEGSVSTLKIQRTQQEDSAVYLCASSSARLRPSTDTQYFGPGTRLTVL.